This entry concerns a single TCR beta chain. This sample is drawn from a study of blood T cell repertoires in COVID-19. Study-level background: T cells, B-cell-depleted T cells, or PBMCs supplied cDNA or gDNA.

The germline V gene encodes CDR1 GTSNPN and CDR2 SVGIG (reference sequence). The CDR3 runs to 13 residues. V dropped 3 bases and J dropped 0 bases, with 9 bases sitting between them. The table came from immunoSEQ multiplex PCR; TCRdb's copy has only in-frame clones and leaves some out. The sample records roughly 400,000 clones, around 90% being singletons. Grouping used clinical history reported by participants in a survey and questionnaire. The sample comprised PBMCs or T cells enriched from blood (not recorded which). This sequence was found in a woman between 40 and 50 years old with acute COVID-19. This chain links TRBV30 with TRBJ2-7; D is ambiguous. The CDR3 is CAWSDKRSYEQYF. Here the CDR3 DNA reads TGTGCCTGGAGCGACAAACGCTCCTACGAGCAGTACTTC.